This T cell receptor beta chain was sequenced during a study of cytomegalovirus exposure and HLA in healthy donors. Study overall: Ancestry clustering placed 70% to 90% of roughly 410 genotyped donors in the Caucasian-associated cluster.

A multiplex PCR was run with 60 Vbeta primers and 13 Jbeta primers. Libraries were prepared by immunoSEQ multiplex PCR; TCRdb keeps only in-frame clonotypes and omits some of them. This sample has about 170,000 clones, with 80% to 90% found just once. Trimming at V came to 5 bases and at J to 3 bases, leaving 3 bases not matched to a gene. Germline V gene lookup returns CDR1 SEHNR and CDR2 FQNEAQ (reference sequence). The CDR3 runs 14 residues. As for this clone: As yet, its antigen is unknown.

Study outcomes and limitations: Some highly shared sequence variants likely arose as a pipeline artifact.

The rearrangement links TRBV7-9 to TRBJ1-5; 8 nucleotides line up with TRBD1. Sequencing input: PBMCs. The clonotype was recovered from a male donor in good health and CMV-seronegative. In nucleotides, the CDR3 is TGTGCCAGCAGCCGGGGACAGGTCAATCAGCCCCAGCATTTT. Protein sequence: CASSRGQVNQPQHF.